Presented here are 16 T cell receptor beta chains from one specimen sequenced in a study of regulatory T cells in long-lasting Graves disease. Sample time point: persistent/refractory GD, antithyroid drugs over 5 years with positive TRAb. From PBMCs, RNA was extracted and then used to make the TCR library. Construction of the TCR beta libraries employed iRepertoire HTBI primers in conjunction with Arm-PCR of CDR3 regions. A single record per CDR3 protein comes from TCRdb applying MiXCR to the multiplex PCR reads. This sample has around 500,000 distinct CDR3 sequences, with less than 25% found just once. This specimen was peripheral blood mononuclear cells (PBMCs), taken when the disease was refractory, from a patient treated with antithyroid drugs. Every receptor here comes from a female donor with Graves disease.

The chain employs TRBV27 and TRBJ1-1; D perhaps matches TRBD1 (5 bases). Trimming pared 3 bases from V and 0 bases from J, leaving 17 bases between. The CDR3 totals 17 residues. The germline gives CDR1 MNHEY, CDR2 SMNVEV (reference sequence). The CDR3 nucleotides are TGTGCCAGCAGTTTTAAAACAGGAATGAACATGAACACTGAAGCTTTCTTT. It yields the protein CASSFKTGMNMNTEAFF.

The J gene is TRBJ1-1, the V gene TRBV10-3, with 10 bases fitting TRBD1. Trimming took 0 bases from V and 4 from J; bases not matched to a gene: 2. There are 15 residues in the CDR3. CDR1 is ENHRY and CDR2 is SYGVKD in the germline V gene. Written as DNA, the CDR3 is TGTGCCATCAGTGAGTCGACAGGGGGCCCCACTGAAGCTTTCTTT. This sequence encodes CAISESTGGPTEAFF.

This clonotype was observed at least ten times. V usage is TRBV11-2 and J usage is TRBJ2-5; 11 bases map to TRBD1. This CDR3 region has 17 residues. After removal of 0 bases from V and 5 bases from J, the junction contained 8 bases not matched to a gene. The germline V gene encodes CDR1 SGHAT and CDR2 FQNNGV. DNA for the CDR3: TGTGCCAGCAGCTTAGAGGACAGGGGGCGAGTAAGGGAGACCCAGTACTTC. Residues: CASSLEDRGRVRETQYF.

The sample holds many counts of this clonotype. V and J are TRBV12-3 or TRBV12-4 and TRBJ1-6; D might be TRBD1 (6 bases). The V gene lost 6 bases and the J gene lost 7 bases, with 22 bases spanning the gap. This CDR3 is 17 amino acids long. CDR3 region: CASSPAGAPGANSPLHF. CDR3 nucleotides: TGTGCCAGCAGCCCCGCGGGGGCGCCTGGGGCAAATTCACCCCTCCACTTT.

In this sample, this clonotype turned up many times. V and J are TRBV2 and TRBJ2-2; the D is unclear. CDR1 is SNHLY, CDR2 FYNNEI, per germline. CDR3 size: 13 residues. V gave up 8 bases and J gave up 4 bases, with 11 bases separating them. CDR3: CASVAAGTGELFF. The CDR3 DNA sequence: TGTGCCAGCGTCGCGGCAGGCACCGGGGAGCTGTTTTTT.

The table lists this clonotype with many counts. The chain uses TRBV28 and TRBJ2-7, with D unclear. The V and J ends lost 6 bases and 2 bases respectively, with 14 bases between them. This CDR3 is 14 amino acids long. Per the germline V gene, CDR1 is MDHEN and CDR2 is SYDVKM. The CDR3 region is CASRFDRSPYEQYF. The CDR3 DNA reads as TGTGCCAGCAGGTTCGATAGAAGTCCCTACGAGCAGTACTTC.

This clonotype was seen repeatedly, ten times or more. This sequence joins TRBV11-1 and TRBJ2-7; 7 nucleotides line up with TRBD2. Trimming at V came to 5 bases and at J to 0 bases, leaving 4 bases not matched to a gene. Germline lookup yields CDR1 SGHAT and CDR2 FQDESV (reference sequence). The CDR3 loop spans 14 amino acids. The CDR3 region is CASSKWTSSYEQYF. The CDR3 DNA is TGTGCCAGCAGCAAGTGGACTAGCTCCTACGAGCAGTACTTC.

This clonotype has a handful of counts. The chain recombines TRBV20-1 with TRBJ2-4, with 7 bases matching TRBD2. Trimming took 5 bases from V and 8 from J; bases not matched to a gene: 12. The CDR3 extends over 14 amino acids. The germline gives CDR1 DFQATT, CDR2 SNEGSKA (reference sequence). The CDR3 region is CSACPDPRGDIQYF. The CDR3 region has the DNA TGCAGTGCTTGCCCGGACCCCCGGGGGGACATTCAGTACTTC.

This clonotype showed up just a few times. The rearrangement links TRBV20-1 to TRBJ1-1; 8 nucleotides match TRBD1. CDR1 DFQATT and CDR2 SNEGSKA come from the germline V gene (reference sequence). The CDR3 spans 15 residues. Trimming at V came to 3 bases and at J to 5 bases, leaving 11 bases not matched to a gene. The CDR3: CSAREEQGAGTEAFF. CDR3 sequence (DNA): TGCAGTGCTAGGGAGGAGCAGGGGGCGGGGACTGAAGCTTTCTTT.

The chain uses TRBV13 and TRBJ2-7; 16 bases align to TRBD2. The CDR3 totals 16 residues. After removal of 4 bases from V and 5 bases from J, the junction contained 5 bases not matched to a gene. Germline loops: CDR1 PRHDT, CDR2 FYEKMQ (reference sequence). The CDR3 loop reads CASSSGTSGRANEQYF. Here the CDR3 DNA reads TGTGCCAGCAGCTCAGGGACTAGCGGGAGGGCCAACGAGCAGTACTTC.

In this sample, this clonotype turned up many times. The chain joins TRBV27 to TRBJ1-1; possibly TRBD1 for D (6 bases). Germline-derived CDR1 and CDR2 are MNHEY and SMNVEV (reference sequence). This CDR3 spans 15 amino acids. V lost 4 bases to trimming and J lost 5 bases, with 17 bases between them. The CDR3 DNA is TGTGCCAGCAGTTACTGGACACAGAGGGGGACTGAAGCTTTCTTT. Translating it yields CASSYWTQRGTEAFF.

In its sample, this clonotype was seen many times. The chain has TRBV7-6 and TRBJ2-5; D is uncertain. The CDR3 is 15 amino acids. V gave up 5 bases and J gave up 2 bases, with 15 bases separating them. Germline values: CDR1 SGHVS, CDR2 FNYEAQ. The CDR3 region is CASSASFGSQETQYF. The CDR3 nucleotides are TGTGCCAGCAGCGCGTCCTTCGGATCGCAAGAGACCCAGTACTTC.

This clonotype was seen a few times. The chain couples TRBV7-9 to TRBJ2-5, with TRBD2 identical over 11 bases. The germline V gene encodes CDR1 SEHNR and CDR2 FQNEAQ (reference sequence). V was pared by 6 bases and J by 0 bases, with 15 bases of the junction left unmatched. CDR3 length: 19 residues. CDR3 loop: CASSPTLSGGGLYQETQYF. The CDR3 DNA reads as TGTGCCAGCAGTCCTACCCTTAGCGGGGGGGGCTTGTACCAAGAGACCCAGTACTTC.

The chain recombines TRBV6-5 with TRBJ2-3; perhaps TRBD2 as D (6 bases). Germline V gene sequence: CDR1 MNHEY, CDR2 SVGAGI. Trimming stripped 2 bases from V and 2 bases from J, with 14 bases between. The CDR3 is 16 residues long. DNA for the CDR3: TGTGCCAGCAGTTACGGGGACTTAACATCCACAGATACGCAGTATTTT. It yields the protein CASSYGDLTSTDTQYF.

In regard to this clonotype: A read error may explain this, as a much larger clone is one base away. This chain links TRBV6-5 with TRBJ2-5, with 10 bases aligning to TRBD1. The V gene end was trimmed by 1 base and the J gene end by 4 bases; junction bases not matched to a gene: 3. Germline V gene sequence: CDR1 MNHEY, CDR2 SVGAGI. This CDR3 has 15 residues. CDR3 sequence: CASSYYRTGGETQYF. The CDR3 DNA is TGTGCCAGCAGTTACTACCGGACAGGGGGAGAGACCCAGTACTTC.

The rearrangement joins TRBV7-2 to TRBJ2-6; no firm D call. CDR1 is SGHTA, CDR2 FQGNSA, per germline. The CDR3 covers 15 residues. Trimming left V 3 bases short and J 0 bases short, with 6 bases between. The CDR3 nucleotides read TGTGCCAGCAGCTTTTCCGGCTCTGGGGCCAACGTCCTGACTTTC. This gives the protein CASSFSGSGANVLTF.